This entry features one T cell receptor beta chain sequence. Its antigen remains unidentified. The data are from a study of T cell responses to AZD1222 COVID-19 vaccine. Study context: Pooling was applied to second doses at about 4 or about 12 weeks. Points from the study as a whole: CD4 TCRs linked to vaccination spanned spike, dominating at 160-218 and 743-854. It was only a handful of AZD1222 recipients who were seropositive at baseline. Targets within unmutated variant regions were reportedly found for nearly half of spike-specific TCRs.

Profiled with immunoSEQ multiplex PCR; TCRdb holds only in-frame clones, not every one. The table has 130,000 to 150,000 clones, about 91% seen once; the top ten hold approximately 15%. The CDR3 length is 14 residues. CDR1 and CDR2 from the germline V gene are MDHEN and SYDVKM. V was pared by 6 bases and J by 5 bases, with 6 bases of the junction left unmatched. The sequence derives from an adult in good health. V gene TRBV28 combines with J gene TRBJ1-4; 7 nucleotides agree with TRBD1. Sequences were derived from peripheral blood, sampled on day 0 of AZD1222 vaccination. The chain's CDR3 is CASSTRTGNEKLFF. CDR3 sequence (DNA): TGTGCCAGCAGCACCCGGACAGGAAATGAAAAACTGTTTTTT.